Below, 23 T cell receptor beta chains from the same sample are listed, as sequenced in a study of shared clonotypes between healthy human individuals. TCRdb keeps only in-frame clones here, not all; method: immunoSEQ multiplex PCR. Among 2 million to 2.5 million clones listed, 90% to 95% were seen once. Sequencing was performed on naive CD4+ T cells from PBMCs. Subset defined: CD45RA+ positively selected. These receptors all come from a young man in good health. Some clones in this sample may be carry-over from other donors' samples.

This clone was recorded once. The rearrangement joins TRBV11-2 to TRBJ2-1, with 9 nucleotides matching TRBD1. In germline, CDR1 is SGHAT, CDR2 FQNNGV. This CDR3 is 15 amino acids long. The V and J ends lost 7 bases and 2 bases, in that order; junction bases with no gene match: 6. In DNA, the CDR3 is TGTGCCAGCACCCAAGGACAGGGGACCTACAATGAGCAGTTCTTC. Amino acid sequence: CASTQGQGTYNEQFF. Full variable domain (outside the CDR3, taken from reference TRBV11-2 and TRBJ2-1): EAGVAQSPRYKIIEKRQSVAFWCNPISGHATLYWYQQILGQGPKLLIQFQNNGVVDDSQLPKDRFSAERLKGVDSTLKIQPAKLEDSAVYLCASTQGQGTYNEQFFGPGTRLTVL.

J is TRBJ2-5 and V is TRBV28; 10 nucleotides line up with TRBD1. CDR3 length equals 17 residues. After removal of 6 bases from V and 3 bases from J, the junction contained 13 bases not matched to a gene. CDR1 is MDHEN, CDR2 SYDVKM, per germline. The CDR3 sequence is CASSRLRDRGREETQYF. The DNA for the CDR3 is TGTGCCAGCAGCCGACTCCGGGACAGGGGACGGGAAGAGACCCAGTACTTC. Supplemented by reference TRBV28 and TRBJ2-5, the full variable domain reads DVKVTQSSRYLVKRTGEKVFLECVQDMDHENMFWYRQDPGLGLRLIYFSYDVKMKEKGDIPEGYSVSREKKERFSLILESASTNQTSMYLCASSRLRDRGREETQYFGPGTRLLVL.

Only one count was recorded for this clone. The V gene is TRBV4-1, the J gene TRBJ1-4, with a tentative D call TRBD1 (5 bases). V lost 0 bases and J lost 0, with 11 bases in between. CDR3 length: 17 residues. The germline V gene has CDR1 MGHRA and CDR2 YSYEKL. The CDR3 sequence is CASSQEYQGATNEKLFF. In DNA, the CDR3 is TGCGCCAGCAGCCAAGAGTACCAGGGAGCAACTAATGAAAAACTGTTTTTT.

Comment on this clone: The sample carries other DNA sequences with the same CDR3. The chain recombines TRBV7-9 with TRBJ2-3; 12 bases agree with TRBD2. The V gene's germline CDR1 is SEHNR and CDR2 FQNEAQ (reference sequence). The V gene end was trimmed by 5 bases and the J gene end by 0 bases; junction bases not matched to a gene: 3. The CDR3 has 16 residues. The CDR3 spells CASSPGTSGSTDTQYF. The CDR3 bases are TGTGCCAGCAGCCCCGGGACTAGCGGGAGCACAGATACGCAGTATTTT. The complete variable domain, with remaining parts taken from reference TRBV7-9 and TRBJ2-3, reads DTGVSQNPRHKITKRGQNVTFRCDPISEHNRLYWYRQTLGQGPEFLTYFQNEAQLEKSRLLSDRFSAERPKGSFSTLEIQRTEQGDSAMYLCASSPGTSGSTDTQYFGPGTRLTVL.

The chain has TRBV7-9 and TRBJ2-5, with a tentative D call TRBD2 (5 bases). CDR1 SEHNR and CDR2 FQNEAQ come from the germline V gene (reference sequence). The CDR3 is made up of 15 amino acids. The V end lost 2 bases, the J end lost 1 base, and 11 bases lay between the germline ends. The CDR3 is CASSLWARVQETQYF. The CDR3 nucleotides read TGTGCCAGCAGCTTATGGGCGCGGGTCCAAGAGACCCAGTACTTC.

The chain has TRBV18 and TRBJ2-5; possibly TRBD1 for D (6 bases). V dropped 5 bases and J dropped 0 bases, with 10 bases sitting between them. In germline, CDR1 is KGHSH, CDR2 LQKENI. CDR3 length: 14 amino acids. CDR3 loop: CASSVNRDQETQYF. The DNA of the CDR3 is TGTGCCAGCTCAGTAAACAGGGACCAAGAGACCCAGTACTTC.

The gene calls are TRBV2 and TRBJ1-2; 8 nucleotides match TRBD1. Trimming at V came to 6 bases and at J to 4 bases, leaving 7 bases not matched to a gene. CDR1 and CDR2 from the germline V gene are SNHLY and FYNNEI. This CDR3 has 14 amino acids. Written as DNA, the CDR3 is TGTGCCAGCAGCCTCGGACAGGGACCCTATGGCTACACCTTC. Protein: CASSLGQGPYGYTF.

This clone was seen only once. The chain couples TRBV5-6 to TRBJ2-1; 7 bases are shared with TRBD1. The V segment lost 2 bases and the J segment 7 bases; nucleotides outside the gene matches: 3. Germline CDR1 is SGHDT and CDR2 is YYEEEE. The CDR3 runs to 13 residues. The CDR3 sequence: CASSFGTENEQFF. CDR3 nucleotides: TGTGCCAGCAGCTTTGGGACAGAGAATGAGCAGTTCTTC.

For the CDR3, the DNA is TGTGCCAGTAGTCCAAGAGGGGGTTGGAGCACTGAAGCTTTCTTT. Translating it yields CASSPRGGWSTEAFF. The rearrangement links TRBV19 to TRBJ1-1; D is perhaps TRBD1 (6 bases). There are 15 residues in the CDR3. CDR1 LNHDA and CDR2 SQIVND come from the germline V gene (reference sequence). V was shortened by 5 bases and J by 4 bases, with 17 bases between the two germline ends.

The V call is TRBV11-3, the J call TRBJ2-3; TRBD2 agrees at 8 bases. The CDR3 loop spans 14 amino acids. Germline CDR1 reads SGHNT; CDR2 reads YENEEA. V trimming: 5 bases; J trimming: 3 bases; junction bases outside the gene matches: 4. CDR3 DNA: TGTGCCAGCAGCCCGGGGGGGGCAACAGATACGCAGTATTTT. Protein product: CASSPGGATDTQYF.

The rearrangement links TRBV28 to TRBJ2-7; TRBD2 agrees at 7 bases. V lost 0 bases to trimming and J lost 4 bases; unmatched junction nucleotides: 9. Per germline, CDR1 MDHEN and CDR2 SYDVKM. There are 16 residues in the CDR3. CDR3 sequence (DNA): TGTGCCAGCAGTTTATGGGATACAGCGGGAATGTACGAGCAGTACTTC. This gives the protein CASSLWDTAGMYEQYF.

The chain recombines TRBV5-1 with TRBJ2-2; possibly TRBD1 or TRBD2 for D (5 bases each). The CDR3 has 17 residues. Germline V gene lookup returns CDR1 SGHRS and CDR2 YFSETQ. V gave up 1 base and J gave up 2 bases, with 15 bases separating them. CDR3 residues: CASSLPLGGLNTGELFF. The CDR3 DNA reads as TGCGCCAGCAGCTTGCCGCTTGGGGGTCTCAACACCGGGGAGCTGTTTTTT.

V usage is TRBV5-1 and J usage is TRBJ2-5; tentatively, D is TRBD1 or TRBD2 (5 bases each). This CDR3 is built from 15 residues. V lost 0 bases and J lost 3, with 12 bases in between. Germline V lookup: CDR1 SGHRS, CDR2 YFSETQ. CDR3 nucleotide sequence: TGCGCCAGCAGCTTGGAGATGGGGACGAAAGAGACCCAGTACTTC. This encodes CASSLEMGTKETQYF.

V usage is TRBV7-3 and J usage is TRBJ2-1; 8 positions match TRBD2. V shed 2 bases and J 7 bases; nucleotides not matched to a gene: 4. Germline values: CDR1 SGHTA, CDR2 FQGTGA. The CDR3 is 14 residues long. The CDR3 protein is CASSLGTRENEQFF. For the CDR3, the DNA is TGTGCCAGCAGCTTAGGGACTAGGGAAAATGAGCAGTTCTTC.

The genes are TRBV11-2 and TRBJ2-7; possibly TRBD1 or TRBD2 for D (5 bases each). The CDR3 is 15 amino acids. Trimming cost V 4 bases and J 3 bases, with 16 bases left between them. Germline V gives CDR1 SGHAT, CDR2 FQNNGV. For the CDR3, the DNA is TGTGCCAGCAGCTCCCTCCGGGACGGAGGCTACGAGCAGTACTTC. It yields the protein CASSSLRDGGYEQYF.

In nucleotides, the CDR3 is TGTGCCAGCAGCTTTGGCGGGAGGGCTTTCGAGCAGTACTTC. This gives the protein CASSFGGRAFEQYF. The V call is TRBV11-1, the J call TRBJ2-7; 9 positions agree with TRBD2. Trimming removed 3 bases from V and 6 bases from J; junction bases left unmatched: 6. Germline V gene data show CDR1 as SGHAT and CDR2 as FQDESV (reference sequence). The CDR3 runs 14 residues.

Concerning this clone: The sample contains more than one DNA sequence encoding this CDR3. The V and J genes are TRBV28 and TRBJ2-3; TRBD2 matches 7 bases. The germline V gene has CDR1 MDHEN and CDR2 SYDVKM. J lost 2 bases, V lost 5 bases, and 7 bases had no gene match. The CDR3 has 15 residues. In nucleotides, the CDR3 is TGTGCCAGCAGTCCTCCGGGACTACTCACAGATACGCAGTATTTT. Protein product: CASSPPGLLTDTQYF.

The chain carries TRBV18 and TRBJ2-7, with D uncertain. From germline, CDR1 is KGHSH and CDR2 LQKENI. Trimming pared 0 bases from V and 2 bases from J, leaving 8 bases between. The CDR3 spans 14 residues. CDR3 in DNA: TGTGCCAGCTCACCACCCGGCTCCACCTACGAGCAGTACTTC. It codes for CASSPPGSTYEQYF.

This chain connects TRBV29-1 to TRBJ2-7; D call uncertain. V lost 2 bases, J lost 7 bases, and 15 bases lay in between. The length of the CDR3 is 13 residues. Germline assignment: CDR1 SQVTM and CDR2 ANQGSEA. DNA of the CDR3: TGCAGCGTTGAAACCCTTCAGGAAAAGGAGCAGTACTTC. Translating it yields CSVETLQEKEQYF.

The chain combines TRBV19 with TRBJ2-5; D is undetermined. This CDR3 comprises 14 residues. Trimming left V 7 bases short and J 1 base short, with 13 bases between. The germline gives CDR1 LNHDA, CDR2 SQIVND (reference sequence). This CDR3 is CASKRELSQETQYF. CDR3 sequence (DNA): TGTGCCAGTAAAAGGGAACTAAGCCAAGAGACCCAGTACTTC.

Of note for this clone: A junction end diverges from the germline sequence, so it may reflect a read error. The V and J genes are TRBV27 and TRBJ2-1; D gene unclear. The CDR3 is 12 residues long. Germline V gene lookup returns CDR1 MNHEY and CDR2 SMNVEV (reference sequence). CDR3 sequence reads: CASSLHVGEQLF. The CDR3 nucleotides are TGTGCCAGCAGTCTCCACGTTGGCGAGCAGCTCTTC.

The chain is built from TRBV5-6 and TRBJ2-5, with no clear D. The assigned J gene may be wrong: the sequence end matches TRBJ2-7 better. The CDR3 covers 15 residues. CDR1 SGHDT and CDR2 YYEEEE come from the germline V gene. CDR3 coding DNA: TGTGCCAGCAGCCCCTGGCAACCCGGCCCCTACGAGCAGTACTTC. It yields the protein CASSPWQPGPYEQYF.

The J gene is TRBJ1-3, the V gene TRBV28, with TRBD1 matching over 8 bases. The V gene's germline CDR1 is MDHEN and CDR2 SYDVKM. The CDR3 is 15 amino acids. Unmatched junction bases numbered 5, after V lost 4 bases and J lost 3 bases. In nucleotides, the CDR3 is TGTGCCAGCAGTTCCCCAGGGGGCATTGGAAACACCATATATTTT. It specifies CASSSPGGIGNTIYF.